These 25 T cell receptor beta chains came from one sample sequenced in a study of technical replicates of blood from a few donors. Profiling relied on immunoSEQ multiplex PCR, and the TCRdb table lists in-frame clones only, not all of them. The data show 13,000 or so clones, 65% to 90% seen once. The sample taken for sequencing was PBMCs. These receptors originate from a human donor in good health.

The chain has TRBV6-5 and TRBJ2-7; 8 nucleotides match TRBD2. Germline V gene lookup returns CDR1 MNHEY and CDR2 SVGAGI. Germline trimming cut 7 bases from V and 2 bases from J; bases unmatched to any gene: 7. The CDR3 is 14 residues long. The CDR3 DNA sequence: TGTGCCAGCACTAGTACTAGCGGAACCTACGAGCAGTACTTC. This translates into CASTSTSGTYEQYF.

The chain employs TRBV30 and TRBJ2-3, with 10 bases that match TRBD1. The CDR3 contains 13 residues. Trimming removed 7 bases from V and 6 bases from J; junction bases left unmatched: 7. CDR1 and CDR2 from the germline V gene are GTSNPN and SVGIG (reference sequence). The CDR3 loop reads CALDRGNMDTQYF. In DNA form, the CDR3 reads TGTGCCTTGGACAGGGGGAATATGGATACGCAGTATTTT.

The table lists this clone with a few counts. The J gene is TRBJ1-2, the V gene TRBV5-1; D unclear. Germline V gives CDR1 SGHRS, CDR2 YFSETQ. With 0 bases removed from V and 8 bases from J, the gap between germline ends came to 11 bases. The CDR3 sequence is 13 residues long. CDR3 in amino acids: CASSLAGEGGYTF. CDR3 sequence (DNA): TGCGCCAGCAGCTTGGCCGGGGAGGGAGGCTACACCTTC.

The rearrangement links TRBV7-9 to TRBJ2-7; no clear D gene. Germline CDR1 is SEHNR and CDR2 is FQNEAQ (reference sequence). V was shortened by 1 base and J by 1 base, with 14 bases between the two germline ends. CDR3 size: 16 residues. CDR3 loop: CASSLVVAALSYEQYF. Here the CDR3 DNA reads TGTGCCAGCAGCTTAGTGGTAGCCGCCTTATCCTACGAGCAGTACTTC.

The CDR3 coding sequence is TGTGCCAGCTCACGACAGGGGAAAAACAATGAGCAGTTCTTC. This sequence encodes CASSRQGKNNEQFF. The chain has TRBV18 and TRBJ2-1; 8 bases agree with TRBD1. In germline, CDR1 is KGHSH, CDR2 LQKENI. The length of the CDR3 is 14 residues. V lost 4 bases and J lost 5; bases outside the gene matches: 4. Full variable domain (outside the CDR3, taken from reference TRBV18 and TRBJ2-1): NAGVMQNPRHLVRRRGQEARLRCSPMKGHSHVYWYRQLPEEGLKFMVYLQKENIIDESGMPKERFSAEFPKEGPSILRIQQVVRGDSAAYFCASSRQGKNNEQFFGPGTRLTVL.

The genes are TRBV5-1 and TRBJ1-2; unclear D gene. The CDR3 is made up of 16 amino acids. CDR1 and CDR2 from the germline V gene are SGHRS and YFSETQ. Deletions cut 0 bases from V and 2 bases from J, with 14 bases between. The CDR3 nucleotides are TGCGCCAGCAGCTTGGTCCCAGGTGCCGTAAACTATGGCTACACCTTC. It encodes CASSLVPGAVNYGYTF.

CDR3 nucleotides: TGCGCCAGCAGCTACTCATTCCGGGATTCTGCCTACGAGCAGTACTTC. Translated, it gives CASSYSFRDSAYEQYF. The V gene is TRBV4-1, the J gene TRBJ2-7; tentatively, D is TRBD2 (5 bases). Germline V gene sequence: CDR1 MGHRA, CDR2 YSYEKL. This CDR3 has 16 amino acids. V lost 5 bases, J lost 2 bases, and 19 bases lay in between.

The rearrangement joins TRBV5-4 to TRBJ1-2, with TRBD1 matching over 8 bases. The germline V gene has CDR1 SGHNT and CDR2 YYREEE (reference sequence). There are 14 residues in the CDR3. V lost 2 bases and J lost 6; bases outside the gene matches: 6. The CDR3 nucleotides are TGTGCCAGCAGCTTAGGTGCAGGGGGCGATGGCTACACCTTC. Protein product: CASSLGAGGDGYTF.

The chain couples TRBV9 to TRBJ2-5; TRBD2 matches 9 bases. Looked up from germline, CDR1 is SGDLS and CDR2 is YYNGEE. The ends lost 4 bases at V and 5 bases at J; junction bases unmatched: 9. The CDR3 contains 15 residues. The CDR3 DNA sequence: TGTGCCAGCAGCTCATCAGCGGGAGGCAGGGAGACCCAGTACTTC. It translates to CASSSSAGGRETQYF.

The chain joins TRBV27 to TRBJ2-7, with TRBD2 identical over 8 bases. Germline trimming cut 2 bases from V and 4 bases from J; bases unmatched to any gene: 10. Germline V CDR1 and CDR2: MNHEY, SMNVEV (reference sequence). CDR3 length: 16 amino acids. The CDR3 protein is CASSLMGGTSVYEQYF. As DNA, the CDR3 is TGTGCCAGCAGTTTAATGGGGGGGACTAGTGTTTACGAGCAGTACTTC.

V gene TRBV4-2 combines with J gene TRBJ2-1; perhaps TRBD2 as D (6 bases). CDR1 LGHNA and CDR2 YNFKEQ come from the germline V gene. The length of the CDR3 is 16 residues. V gave up 2 bases and J gave up 0 bases, with 11 bases separating them. CDR3 loop: CASSQSSESSYNEQFF. The DNA for the CDR3 is TGTGCCAGCAGCCAATCTAGCGAGAGCTCCTACAATGAGCAGTTCTTC.

In its sample, this clone is medium-sized (0.01 to 0.1%). The CDR3 loop reads CATSRERYPYGMGYEQYF. Written as DNA, the CDR3 is TGTGCCACCAGCAGAGAAAGATACCCCTACGGGATGGGCTACGAGCAGTACTTC. The chain uses TRBV15 and TRBJ2-7, with a possible D match to TRBD2 (5 bases). The CDR3 has 18 residues. CDR1 is LNHNV and CDR2 is YYDKDF in the germline V gene (reference sequence). Trimming took 0 bases from V and 3 from J, leaving 21 bases between them.

The chain uses TRBV19 and TRBJ2-1; D is ambiguous. Between the trimmed V and J ends, which lost 7 bases and 7 bases, there was a span of 20 bases. This CDR3 contains 15 residues. Germline assignment: CDR1 LNHDA and CDR2 SQIVND (reference sequence). The CDR3 here is CASISSPGHANEQFF. The CDR3 nucleotides are TGTGCCAGTATATCCTCCCCAGGTCACGCTAATGAGCAGTTCTTC.

This rearrangement joins TRBV5-1 to TRBJ2-1; possibly TRBD1 for D (7 bases). The CDR3 totals 16 residues. V was shortened by 4 bases and J by 9 bases, with 23 bases between the two germline ends. Germline values: CDR1 SGHRS, CDR2 YFSETQ. The CDR3 here is CASSTGGAGGTVEQFF. The CDR3 DNA reads as TGCGCCAGCAGCACCGGTGGGGCAGGGGGGACGGTTGAGCAGTTCTTC.

The gene calls are TRBV10-2 and TRBJ2-7; TRBD2 agrees at 9 bases. The CDR3 has 13 residues. Germline V gene data show CDR1 as WSHSY and CDR2 as SAAADI. V shed 7 bases and J 6 bases; nucleotides not matched to a gene: 7. CDR3 DNA sequence: TGCGCCAGCATCAAAGCGGGGGGAATCGAGCAGTACTTC. Translating gives CASIKAGGIEQYF.

The rearrangement uses TRBV7-2 and TRBJ2-5; 8 bases match TRBD2. Trimming removed 2 bases from V and 4 bases from J; junction bases left unmatched: 3. Germline V gene lookup returns CDR1 SGHTA and CDR2 FQGNSA. The CDR3 totals 14 residues. The CDR3 here is CASSLFAGGETQYF. As DNA, the CDR3 is TGTGCCAGCAGCTTATTCGCGGGAGGAGAGACCCAGTACTTC.

This clone has only one observation. The chain uses TRBV12-5 and TRBJ2-7; 7 nucleotides match TRBD2. The CDR3 runs to 16 residues. The junction had 9 bases not matched to a gene; V was cut back by 2 bases and J by 2 bases. Looked up from germline, CDR1 is LGHNT and CDR2 is FRNRAP. In DNA form, the CDR3 reads TGTGCTAGTGGTTTGACGGTGGAGGGGAGGGCCTACGAGCAGTACTTC. It yields the protein CASGLTVEGRAYEQYF.

The CDR3 reads CASSLGLAASTDTQYF. For the CDR3, the DNA is TGCGCCAGCAGCTTGGGGCTAGCGGCTAGCACAGATACGCAGTATTTT. The V and J genes are TRBV5-1 and TRBJ2-3, with 7 bases that match TRBD2. V trimming: 0 bases; J trimming: 0 bases; junction bases outside the gene matches: 4. Germline V gene data show CDR1 as SGHRS and CDR2 as YFSETQ. The CDR3 is 16 residues long.

This clone was counted a few times. The rearrangement joins TRBV18 to TRBJ2-7; 9 nucleotides line up with TRBD1. This CDR3 is built from 16 residues. Trimming removed 3 bases from V and 0 bases from J; junction bases left unmatched: 6. Per germline, CDR1 KGHSH and CDR2 LQKENI. As DNA, the CDR3 is TGTGCCAGCTCACCGGCCCTGGGACAGGGCTCCTACGAGCAGTACTTC. Translation: CASSPALGQGSYEQYF.

This chain joins TRBV5-6 and TRBJ1-2, with a tentative D call TRBD1 (5 bases). CDR1 is SGHDT, CDR2 YYEEEE, per germline. The V end was cut by 6 bases, the J end by 11 bases, with 20 bases between. The CDR3 extends over 13 amino acids. The CDR3 region has the DNA TGTGCCAGCACACGGTGGGGGAGGGAGGAATACACCTTC. It yields the protein CASTRWGREEYTF.

This clone was detected once. The rearrangement joins TRBV28 to TRBJ2-2; a possible D gene is TRBD1 (7 bases). This CDR3 is 15 amino acids long. V shed 5 bases and J shed 7 bases, with 17 bases lying between them. CDR1 and CDR2 (germline): MDHEN, SYDVKM. The CDR3 loop is CASSLRGEWGGELFF. The CDR3, as DNA: TGTGCCAGCAGTCTCAGGGGGGAATGGGGCGGGGAGCTGTTTTTT.

The CDR3 spells CASSLRGLMGNQPQHF. DNA for the CDR3: TGTGCCAGCAGTTTAAGGGGACTGATGGGTAATCAGCCCCAGCATTTT. The chain is built from TRBV28 and TRBJ1-5, with TRBD1 as a possible D gene (5 bases). CDR1 MDHEN and CDR2 SYDVKM come from the germline V gene. Between the trimmed V and J ends, which lost 2 bases and 4 bases, there was a span of 15 bases. CDR3 length: 16 residues. Drawing the rest from reference TRBV28 and TRBJ1-5, the complete variable domain is DVKVTQSSRYLVKRTGEKVFLECVQDMDHENMFWYRQDPGLGLRLIYFSYDVKMKEKGDIPEGYSVSREKKERFSLILESASTNQTSMYLCASSLRGLMGNQPQHFGDGTRLSIL.

The chain joins TRBV5-1 to TRBJ2-5, with 7 bases matching TRBD1. Losses at the gene ends were 4 bases for V and 2 bases for J; bases not matched to a gene: 8. Germline V gene data show CDR1 as SGHRS and CDR2 as YFSETQ. This CDR3 is built from 15 residues. The CDR3 DNA sequence: TGCGCCAGCAGCCCTTCTAGGACAGGACAAGAGACCCAGTACTTC. It specifies CASSPSRTGQETQYF. Supplemented by reference TRBV5-1 and TRBJ2-5, the full variable domain reads KAGVTQTPRYLIKTRGQQVTLSCSPISGHRSVSWYQQTPGQGLQFLFEYFSETQRNKGNFPGRFSGRQFSNSRSEMNVSTLELGDSALYLCASSPSRTGQETQYFGPGTRLLVL.

The gene calls are TRBV6-1 and TRBJ1-5; 10 nucleotides match TRBD1. The CDR3 covers 16 residues. Germline V lookup: CDR1 MNHNS, CDR2 SASEGT. With V trimmed by 1 base and J by 2 bases, 2 bases remained unmatched. CDR3 amino acids: CASSEVGTGGNQPQHF. The CDR3 region has the DNA TGTGCCAGCAGTGAAGTCGGGACAGGGGGCAATCAGCCCCAGCATTTT.

The rearrangement joins TRBV15 to TRBJ1-2, with 10 bases lining up with TRBD1. J was trimmed by 2 bases and V by 5 bases; bases with no gene match: 2. This CDR3 spans 14 amino acids. CDR1 is LNHNV and CDR2 is YYDKDF in the germline V gene (reference sequence). In nucleotides, the CDR3 is TGTGCCACCAGCCTGGGACAGGGGAACTATGGCTACACCTTC. It translates to CATSLGQGNYGYTF.